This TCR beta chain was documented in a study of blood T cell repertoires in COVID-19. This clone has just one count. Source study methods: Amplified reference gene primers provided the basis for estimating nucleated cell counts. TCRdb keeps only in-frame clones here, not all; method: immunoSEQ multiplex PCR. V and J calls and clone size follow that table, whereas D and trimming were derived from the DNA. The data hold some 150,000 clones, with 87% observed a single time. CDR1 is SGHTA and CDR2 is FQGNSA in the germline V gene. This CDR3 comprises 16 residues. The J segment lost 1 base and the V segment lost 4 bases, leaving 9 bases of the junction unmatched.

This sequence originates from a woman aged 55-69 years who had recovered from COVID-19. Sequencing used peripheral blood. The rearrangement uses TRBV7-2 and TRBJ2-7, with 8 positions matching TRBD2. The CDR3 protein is CASSSFGGGLSYEQYF. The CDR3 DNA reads TGTGCCAGCAGCTCCTTCGGCGGGGGGCTTTCCTACGAGCAGTACTTC. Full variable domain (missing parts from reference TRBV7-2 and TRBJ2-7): GAGVSQSPSNKVTEKGKDVELRCDPISGHTALYWYRQSLGQGLEFLIYFQGNSAPDKSGLPSDRFSAERTGGSVSTLTIQRTQQEDSAVYLCASSSFGGGLSYEQYFGPGTRLTVT.